This TCR beta chain was sequenced in a study of cytomegalovirus exposure and HLA in healthy donors. The study, taken as a whole, reports: Follow-up analysis later connected one missense variant in DCLRE1C with trimming of TCR beta V- and J-genes. Several of the most significant clusters were apparently associated with common viral pathogens in a later analysis.

Per germline, CDR1 SEHNR and CDR2 FQNEAQ (reference sequence). The CDR3 consists of 10 residues. This PCR relied on a set of 60 Vbeta primers and 13 Jbeta primers. Assay used: immunoSEQ multiplex PCR; TCRdb lists only in-frame clones, some missing. The profile shows approximately 150,000 clones, roughly 70% of them singletons. As concerns this clone: Its antigen is not identified. The junction departs from the called germline gene at one end, perhaps through a read error.

V usage is TRBV7-9 and J usage is TRBJ2-7, with D possibly matching TRBD2 (5 bases). The TCR originated in a male donor in good health and CMV-seronegative. The source material was PBMCs. The CDR3: CSSGTYEQYF. CDR3 in DNA: TGTTCCAGCGGCACCTACGAGCAGTACTTC.